These 8 T cell receptor beta chains originate from one sample sequenced in a study of T cell responses to AZD1222 COVID-19 vaccine. Clones were sequenced by immunoSEQ multiplex PCR, and TCRdb holds only the in-frame ones, with some missing. Here the sample spans some 110,000 clones, 65% to 85% being singletons. The sample in question was peripheral blood, obtained on day 0 of AZD1222 vaccination. These receptors all stem from an adult in good health.

The chain links TRBV3-1 (or the pseudogene TRBV3-2) to TRBJ2-7; D is unclear. The CDR3 sequence is 12 residues long. CDR1 and CDR2 (germline): LGHDT, YNNKEL (reference sequence). Between the trimmed V and J ends, which lost 0 bases and 12 bases, there was a span of 12 bases. In DNA, the CDR3 is TGTGCCAGCAGCCAAGATTTGGCAGGCCGGTACTTC. It encodes CASSQDLAGRYF.

This clone has just a few counts. The chain combines TRBV7-9 with TRBJ1-1; D remains ambiguous. V was clipped by 2 bases and J by 3 bases, with 10 bases between them. CDR3 length: 14 residues. Germline V gene data show CDR1 as SEHNR and CDR2 as FQNEAQ (reference sequence). The CDR3 region is CASSLNDGYTEAFF. The CDR3 DNA sequence: TGTGCCAGCAGCTTAAACGACGGGTACACTGAAGCTTTCTTT.

The rearrangement uses TRBV2 and TRBJ1-3; TRBD1 is a possible D gene (5 bases). The length of the CDR3 is 15 residues. Trimming took off 1 base at V and 9 bases at J, with 16 bases between the two ends. Germline V gives CDR1 SNHLY, CDR2 FYNNEI. The chain's CDR3 is CASSEGGRPRGTIYF. The CDR3 DNA reads as TGTGCCAGCAGTGAAGGGGGCAGGCCTAGAGGCACCATATATTTT.

The chain couples TRBV28 to TRBJ1-3, with D perhaps matching TRBD1 (5 bases). The CDR3 has 15 amino acids. Germline V gene sequence: CDR1 MDHEN, CDR2 SYDVKM. Trimming cost V 11 bases and J 0 bases, with 17 bases left between them. The CDR3 reads CASRGRISSGNTIYF. The CDR3 bases are TGTGCCTCAAGGGGTCGAATCAGCTCTGGAAACACCATATATTTT. The full variable domain, with the rest looked up from reference TRBV28 and TRBJ1-3, is DVKVTQSSRYLVKRTGEKVFLECVQDMDHENMFWYRQDPGLGLRLIYFSYDVKMKEKGDIPEGYSVSREKKERFSLILESASTNQTSMYLCASRGRISSGNTIYFGEGSWLTVV.

V and J are TRBV2 and TRBJ1-2; D uncertain. This CDR3 has 13 residues. Trimming removed 7 bases at V and 2 bases at J, with 11 bases between. The V gene's germline CDR1 is SNHLY and CDR2 FYNNEI. CDR3 loop: CASISGLNYGYTF. In nucleotides, the CDR3 is TGTGCCAGCATCTCCGGGCTAAACTATGGCTACACCTTC. Full variable domain (missing parts from reference TRBV2 and TRBJ1-2): EPEVTQTPSHQVTQMGQEVILRCVPISNHLYFYWYRQILGQKVEFLVSFYNNEISEKSEIFDDQFSVERPDGSNFTLKIRSTKLEDSAMYFCASISGLNYGYTFGSGTRLTVV.

This clone appeared a few times. The chain has TRBV30 and TRBJ1-6, with D maybe TRBD1 (5 bases). Trimming pared 5 bases from V and 2 bases from J, leaving 7 bases between. Germline CDR1 is GTSNPN and CDR2 is SVGIG (reference sequence). The CDR3 covers 13 residues. This CDR3 reads CAWGRAYNSPLHF. CDR3 coding DNA: TGTGCCTGGGGCAGGGCCTATAATTCACCCCTCCACTTT.

This clone was seen more than once but under ten times. The CDR3 is CASSDGGVSGANVLTF. The CDR3 bases are TGTGCCAGCAGTGACGGGGGGGTATCAGGGGCCAACGTCCTGACTTTC. The chain carries TRBV6-1 and TRBJ2-6; 8 bases agree with TRBD2. The CDR3 has 16 amino acids. Per germline, CDR1 MNHNS and CDR2 SASEGT. Trimming removed 3 bases from V and 4 bases from J; junction bases left unmatched: 5.

The chain couples TRBV6-5 to TRBJ1-4, with D maybe TRBD1 (5 bases). Germline V lookup: CDR1 MNHEY, CDR2 SVGAGI. V lost 6 bases and J 6 bases, leaving 14 bases between the germline ends. This CDR3 spans 14 amino acids. CDR3 residues: CASRKSGGYEKLFF. CDR3 sequence (DNA): TGTGCCAGCAGAAAGAGCGGGGGATATGAAAAACTGTTTTTT.